Below, one T cell receptor beta chain is given with its context. There is no known antigen for this receptor. Base qualities are not at hand, and no much larger clone is one base apart. This sample is part of a study of T cells in Graves' hyperthyroidism and ophthalmopathy (dated by TCRdb to between 2018 and 2021). For the wider study: Peripheral blood was collected at initial diagnosis, before any treatment. To identify TCR V-J signatures that set the groups apart, the researchers used a discovery cohort of 100 patients, made up of 43 with Graves' ophthalmopathy and some 58 with stable Graves' hyperthyroidism. Prospective prediction of ophthalmopathy was tested in an independent validation cohort consisting of some 18 hyperthyroidism patients and some 17 patients who later progressed to ophthalmopathy. The 80 to 100 discovery patients were randomly divided into training and test sets at a 7:3 ratio. The study also compared thyroid tissue and blood T-cell repertoires from several Graves' hyperthyroidism patients. Once sampling was done, hyperthyroidism patients were given methimazole at a starting dose of 30 mg daily, whereas ophthalmopathy patients were given high-dose intravenous methylprednisolone. The paper reports TCR Vbeta CDR3 sequencing of some 140 peripheral blood samples: approximately 43 ophthalmopathy, approximately 74 hyperthyroidism and about 17 progressor patients. The research as a whole found: Sample size was not statistically predetermined, and blinding of investigators to group allocation was not performed. Ophthalmopathy was separated from stable hyperthyroidism by a 13 V-J signature model, with 85% to 90% sensitivity and around 81% specificity obtained in cross-validation and 80%/75% obtained in testing. Most expanded thyroid clonotypes (frequency above 0.001) were also found in blood, which suggests that blood repertoires may mirror thyroid immune responses. During validation, the model predicted progression to ophthalmopathy a median of about 5.9 months ahead of onset, with almost 71% sensitivity and around 72% specificity.

TCR beta CDR3 regions were amplified from RNA transcripts. A first-round RT-PCR of the TCR CDR3 used the HTBI primer set with the Qiagen OneStep RT-PCR kit. Libraries were constructed in a second round of multiplex PCR, after which size selection and purification were performed. The libraries were sequenced on an Illumina HiSeq2000 using paired-end 100 bp reads. Per the source publication's procedure: Raw data were processed with SOAPnuke, discarding reads with adapters, uncalled bases, mean Phred below 15, or no exact constant-primer or identifier match. High-quality paired reads were merged using COPE v1.2.5, and each unique nucleotide sequence was defined as a clonotype. MiTCR v1.1 was used to align clonotypes to the IMGT TRBV, TRBD and TRBJ reference segments. The analysis was restricted to V-J combinations with a frequency above 0.0001, which together covered just over 98% of the repertoires. A TCS score was defined as the ratio of F50 (clonal expansion) to E x V (chaos), with BLOSUM62-based TCRdist applied between CDR3 peptides within each V-J. Welch's t-statistics and random forest reduced some 510 V-J features to about 12, which were used in a naive Bayes classifier (R e1071). The Morisita-Horn index was used to measure how similar the thyroid and blood repertoires were. TCRdb reprocessed the public reads (quality trimming at Q25 with fastp, clone calling with MiXCR) and kept in-frame beta chains. Each CDR3 protein appears once, grouped with its most common genes and DNA. The V and J calls shown here were made by TCRdb, not taken from the authors' results. The sample includes around 800,000 distinct CDR3 sequences, with 35% to 40% observed a single time. Clones ranked in the top ten supply 8% to 9% of the sample.

A patient counted as having stable Graves' hyperthyroidism if no progression to ophthalmopathy occurred over 18 months of follow-up. The hyperthyroidism patients were between 18 and 65 years old and newly diagnosed, with a disease duration of less than 2 months. Patients with uncontrolled infections, other autoimmune diseases, pregnancy or lactation were excluded. Diagnoses were based on clinical symptoms, serum thyroxine and TRAb, thyroid ultrasound and orbital computed tomography. Ficoll-Paque density gradient centrifugation was used to isolate PBMCs from about 10 ml of fresh peripheral blood. Total RNA was extracted using Trizol reagent, and RNA quality was assessed on an Agilent 2100 Bioanalyzer. At the junction V is shortened by 6 bases and J by 5 bases; bases outside the gene matches: 13. From the cysteine up to the phenylalanine, the CDR3 has a length of 17 residues. The read is trimmed to its CDR3 DNA, 51 bases read in frame from base 1. The CDR1 and CDR2 encoded by the germline V gene (reference sequence) are SGHAT and FQDESV.

Rearrangement joined TRBV11-1 to TRBJ2-5, and TRBD1 matches 12 of the central bases. This receptor was obtained from a man aged 18 to 30 with Graves' hyperthyroidism. The material sequenced was blood. Read as DNA, the sequence is TGTGCCAGCAGTGTATCCGGGACAGGGGGCGGCTTGGAGACCCAGTACTTC. Translated, this is CASSVSGTGGGLETQYF.